This T cell receptor (beta chain) was sequenced for a study of blood T cell repertoires in COVID-19. Study summary: There were acute and convalescent COVID-19 samples, and they came from the United States, Italy and Spain.

Produced via immunoSEQ multiplex PCR; TCRdb's table is partial and in-frame only. This table has around 99,000 clones, approximately 90% appearing once. V lost 3 bases, J lost 6 bases, and 7 bases stayed unmatched. This CDR3 spans 15 amino acids. CDR1 and CDR2 (germline): SGHDT, YYEEEE. Material for sequencing was peripheral blood. The chain employs TRBV5-6 and TRBJ1-3, with 9 bases that match TRBD1. The receptor comes from a man between 45 and 60 years old with acute or convalescent COVID-19. The CDR3 nucleotides read TGTGCCAGCAGCTCCGGACAGGGGCGGCTAAACACCATATATTTT. Its protein is CASSSGQGRLNTIYF.